A selection of T cell receptor beta chains follows, all from one sample in a study of T cells in Graves' hyperthyroidism and ophthalmopathy. TCRdb independently ran MiXCR on the multiplex PCR reads; one entry per CDR3 protein. The table has roughly 510,000 distinct CDR3 sequences, under 25% seen once. Sequenced material: blood. These receptors were collected from a man younger than 35 with Graves' hyperthyroidism. CDR3s include the opening cysteine and the closing phenylalanine or tryptophan. The D gene is left open where the match is weak. Clone sizes are given selectively: once, few, many, or a class where the clone is expanded.

TRBV12-3/TRBV12-4,TRBJ2-5,.,TRBD2,TGTGCCAGCAGTCACTTTAGCGGGAGCGAAAAGACCCAGTACTTC,CASSHFSGSEKTQYF
TRBV7-8,TRBJ2-3,.,TRBD2,TGTGCCAGCAGCTTAGCTACTAGCGGCACAGATACGCAGTATTTT,CASSLATSGTDTQYF
TRBV5-1,TRBJ1-2,.,TRBD1,TGCGCCAGCAGCAAGGGGACAGGGCCCCTTCGGGGCTACACCTTC,CASSKGTGPLRGYTF
TRBV12-3/TRBV12-4,TRBJ1-1,many,.,TGTGCCAGCAGTTTCGGGTCGGGCGCGAACACTGAAGCTTTCTTT,CASSFGSGANTEAFF
TRBV2,TRBJ2-5,many,TRBD2,TGTGCCAGCAGTGAGGCCGGGGGGGCCCGAGAGACCCAGTACTTC,CASSEAGGARETQYF
TRBV7-8,TRBJ2-5,many,.,TGTGCCAGCAGCGCCAAGACCAACCCTTACCAAGAGACCCAGTACTTC,CASSAKTNPYQETQYF
TRBV20-1,TRBJ2-7,few,.,TGCAGTGCTCCTAAGGCTTGGCAGCCCTCCTACGAGCAGTACTTC,CSAPKAWQPSYEQYF
TRBV12-3/TRBV12-4,TRBJ2-7,many,.,TGTGCCAGCAGCCCCCAGACGTCAGCCGAGCAGTACTTC,CASSPQTSAEQYF
TRBV2,TRBJ1-2,many,.,TGTGCCAGCAGTGATTACGCAAGGGATGGCTACACCTTC,CASSDYARDGYTF
TRBV12-3/TRBV12-4,TRBJ2-7,many,TRBD1,TGTGCCAGCAGCACGAGGGTCCGGGACAGGGGGCGAAGCGAGCAGTACTTC,CASSTRVRDRGRSEQYF
TRBV12-3/TRBV12-4,TRBJ2-5,few,.,TGTGCCAGCAGTTTCGCTGGGATAGAGACCCAGTACTTC,CASSFAGIETQYF
TRBV5-1,TRBJ1-2,many,TRBD1,TGCGCCAGCAGGGGACAGGGAGCTAACTATGGCTACACCTTC,CASRGQGANYGYTF
TRBV10-3,TRBJ1-1,.,.,TGTGCCATCAGATTGGACACGGGCGCTGAAGCTTTCTTT,CAIRLDTGAEAFF
TRBV19,TRBJ2-2,many,.,TGTGCCAGTAGTATAAGGTCTTGGGGCAGTAACACCGGGGAGCTGTTTTTT,CASSIRSWGSNTGELFF
TRBV7-2,TRBJ2-6,.,.,TGTGCCAGCAGCGCCAGCTCTGGGGCCAACGTCCTGACTTTC,CASSASSGANVLTF
TRBV19,TRBJ1-1,.,.,TGTGCCAGTATTCCGGGATTTAAGAACACTGAAGCTTTCTTT,CASIPGFKNTEAFF
TRBV2,TRBJ1-5,many,.,TGTGCCAGCAGTGTTTCAGGGCGGTGGATCAATCAGCCCCAGCATTTT,CASSVSGRWINQPQHF
TRBV6-1,TRBJ1-2,.,.,TGTGCCAGCCAGCCGGGGGGTGTCCCTTATGGCTACACCTTC,CASQPGGVPYGYTF
TRBV27,TRBJ1-5,many,TRBD1,TGTGCCAGCAGATCAATCCAGGGGGCGAAGTTGACCCAGCATTTT,CASRSIQGAKLTQHF
TRBV6-2/TRBV6-3,TRBJ1-6,.,.,TGTGCCAGCAGGACAGCTAATTCACCCCTCCACTTT,CASRTANSPLHF
TRBV12-5,TRBJ1-5,many,.,TGTGCTAGTGCCTCCGATCGGGACACCACCCATAGGGATCAGCCCCAGCATTTT,CASASDRDTTHRDQPQHF
TRBV19,TRBJ2-7,.,TRBD2,TGTGCCAGTAGTATAGATGGGACTAGCTACTACGAGCAGTACTTC,CASSIDGTSYYEQYF
TRBV12-3/TRBV12-4,TRBJ2-3,.,TRBD2,TGTGCCAGCAGTTTACCTTCTAGCGGGAGTGCAGGAGATACGCAGTATTTT,CASSLPSSGSAGDTQYF
TRBV20-1,TRBJ1-1,many,.,TGCAGTGCTAGAGCATGGCCCGGAGAGCCAAACACTGAAGCTTTCTTT,CSARAWPGEPNTEAFF
TRBV28,TRBJ2-2,many,.,TGTGCCAGCAGTTCCTACCCGGGTTCGAGCGGGGAGCTGTTTTTT,CASSSYPGSSGELFF
TRBV6-2/TRBV6-3,TRBJ1-5,.,TRBD1,TGTGCCAGCAGTTCCCAGGGGGCTGCGCAGCCCCAGCATTTT,CASSSQGAAQPQHF
TRBV6-1,TRBJ2-7,.,.,TGTGCCAGCAGTGAATTACAGCCCCTAGGTGAGCAGTACTTC,CASSELQPLGEQYF
TRBV12-3/TRBV12-4,TRBJ2-7,.,TRBD1,TGTGCCAGCAGTTCCCAGACAGGGACCTACGAGCAGTACTTC,CASSSQTGTYEQYF
TRBV15,TRBJ1-2,many,.,TGTGCCACCAGCAGAGGGGCATCTGGCTACACCTTC,CATSRGASGYTF
TRBV15,TRBJ2-7,many,.,TGTGCCACCAGCAGAGGAGGCAGCCTAACCTACGAGCAGTACTTC,CATSRGGSLTYEQYF
TRBV28,TRBJ2-7,many,TRBD2,TGTGCCAGCACCCCCCGGAGGGGGACTAGACAGGAGCAGTACTTC,CASTPRRGTRQEQYF
TRBV11-2,TRBJ2-7,.,TRBD1,TGTGCCAGCAGCCTCTTTGGGACAGGGGGAGTGGAGCAGTACTTC,CASSLFGTGGVEQYF
TRBV19,TRBJ2-2,many,.,TGTGCCAGTAGTCTCCGTTTGGGGCCAAACACCGGGGAGCTGTTTTTT,CASSLRLGPNTGELFF
TRBV5-1,TRBJ1-6,many,TRBD1,TGCGCCAGCAGCCTTGACAGGGTATCCGTGCGGAATTCACCCCTCCACTTT,CASSLDRVSVRNSPLHF
TRBV30,TRBJ2-5,many,TRBD1,TGTGCCTGGGGGACAGTCAACCAAGAGACCCAGTACTTC,CAWGTVNQETQYF
TRBV6-5,TRBJ1-1,.,.,TGTGCCAGCAGTTACATAGCCGGGTTGAACACTGAAGCTTTCTTT,CASSYIAGLNTEAFF
TRBV30,TRBJ1-2,.,.,TGTGCCTGGAGTCCTAGGGGGTTGGGCTACACCTTC,CAWSPRGLGYTF
TRBV4-2,TRBJ2-5,.,.,TGTGCCAGCAGCCAAGAGGTCCGACTGGGCCAAGAGACCCAGTACTTC,CASSQEVRLGQETQYF
TRBV28,TRBJ1-2,many,TRBD1,TGTGCCAGCAGTCCCCCCGGGGACAGGGGGCGCATCTATGGCTACACCTTC,CASSPPGDRGRIYGYTF
TRBV6-2/TRBV6-3,TRBJ1-5,many,TRBD1,TGTGCCAGCAGTTACCCTCGGACAGGGGGGAATCAGCCCCAGCATTTT,CASSYPRTGGNQPQHF
TRBV30,TRBJ2-5,many,.,TGTGCCTGGAGTAGTGGGGTAGGAGAGACCCAGTACTTC,CAWSSGVGETQYF
TRBV4-2,TRBJ1-3,.,.,TGTGCCAGCAGGGCTGGCGGGGGGCAAGGAAACACCATATATTTT,CASRAGGGQGNTIYF
TRBV19,TRBJ2-5,few,TRBD2,TGTGCCAGTAGGGGCGCGGCTAGCGGGAAGTGGACCCAGTACTTC,CASRGAASGKWTQYF
TRBV19,TRBJ1-2,.,.,TGTGCCAAATTCTCAATGGGTACCTATGGCTACACCTTC,CAKFSMGTYGYTF